These 6 T cell receptor beta chains were sequenced from one sample in a study of blood T cell repertoires in COVID-19. Assay: immunoSEQ multiplex PCR; the TCRdb copy retains only in-frame clones and omits some. There are hundreds of thousands of clones in the sample; around nine tenths occur only once, and about an eighth lies in the top ten. What was sequenced was peripheral blood. Source of these receptors: a woman in her 70s with COVID-19, enrolled during active disease.

The rearrangement joins TRBV2 to TRBJ2-7; 7 bases are shared with TRBD1. Germline V lookup: CDR1 SNHLY, CDR2 FYNNEI. After removal of 2 bases from V and 3 bases from J, the junction contained 1 base not matched to a gene. This CDR3 spans 13 amino acids. DNA of the CDR3: TGTGCCAGCAGTGAAAGACAGGGCTACGAGCAGTACTTC. Amino acid sequence: CASSERQGYEQYF.

DNA of the CDR3: TGTGCCAGCAGCCCCGATGGGTCAGGAGAGACCCAGTACTTC. Translating gives CASSPDGSGETQYF. The chain links TRBV3-1 (or the pseudogene TRBV3-2) to TRBJ2-5; D is unresolved. The germline CDR1 and CDR2 sequences are LGHDT and YNNKEL (reference sequence). V lost 4 bases, J lost 4 bases, and 13 bases lay in between. The CDR3 length is 14 residues.

This clone was observed a few times. The gene calls are TRBV28 and TRBJ2-7; D gene ambiguous. The length of the CDR3 is 13 residues. With 2 bases removed from V and 2 bases from J, the gap between germline ends came to 7 bases. Germline V gene lookup returns CDR1 MDHEN and CDR2 SYDVKM. The CDR3 DNA is TGTGCCAGCAGTTTAGAAGCTGCCTACGAGCAGTACTTC. Its protein is CASSLEAAYEQYF.

The CDR3 DNA sequence: TGTGCCAGCAGCCAAGGAGCTGACTCCTACAATGAGCAGTTCTTC. Residues: CASSQGADSYNEQFF. The chain combines TRBV4-2 with TRBJ2-1; D uncertain. The V end lost 1 base, the J end lost 0 bases, and 7 bases lay between the germline ends. The CDR3 runs 15 residues. Germline V gives CDR1 LGHNA, CDR2 YNFKEQ.

The chain uses TRBV28 and TRBJ1-5; possibly TRBD1 for D (5 bases). CDR1 MDHEN and CDR2 SYDVKM come from the germline V gene. The CDR3 sequence is 12 residues long. V was clipped by 9 bases and J by 5 bases, with 11 bases between them. The CDR3 spells CASRQTHQPQHF. The CDR3, as DNA: TGTGCCAGTCGACAGACACATCAGCCCCAGCATTTT.

This sequence joins TRBV6-5 and TRBJ2-7; 9 nucleotides agree with TRBD1. Trimming removed 5 bases from V and 1 base from J; junction bases left unmatched: 6. The CDR3 extends over 15 amino acids. Germline CDR1 and CDR2: MNHEY and SVGAGI. In nucleotides, the CDR3 is TGTGCCAGCAGTACAACGACAGGGGGATCCTACGAGCAGTACTTC. Translating it yields CASSTTTGGSYEQYF.